Listed here are 3 T cell receptor beta chains from one sample, sequenced in a study of T cell changes during pregnancy in multiple sclerosis. Profiling relied on immunoSEQ multiplex PCR, and the TCRdb table lists in-frame clones only, not all of them. Of tens of thousands of clones listed, over 85% are singletons. Sequencing used CD8+ T cells from peripheral blood mononuclear cells, obtained in the third trimester of pregnancy. The receptor source for this set is a female donor with multiple sclerosis, enrolled in a pregnancy study.

The chain is built from TRBV14 and TRBJ2-3, with D tentatively TRBD2 (6 bases). Germline loops: CDR1 SGHDN, CDR2 FVKESK. The CDR3 is 15 residues long. With 0 bases removed from V and 3 bases from J, the gap between germline ends came to 10 bases. CDR3 nucleotides: TGTGCCAGCAGCCAAGATGGAGGGGCGACAGATACGCAGTATTTT. This gives the protein CASSQDGGATDTQYF. The complete variable domain, with remaining parts taken from reference TRBV14 and TRBJ2-3, reads EAGVTQFPSHSVIEKGQTVTLRCDPISGHDNLYWYRRVMGKEIKFLLHFVKESKQDESGMPNNRFLAERTGGTYSTLKVQPAELEDSGVYFCASSQDGGATDTQYFGPGTRLTVL.

This clone has a single count. The chain employs TRBV28 and TRBJ1-1; D remains ambiguous. Germline CDR1 is MDHEN and CDR2 is SYDVKM. V was shortened by 3 bases and J by 5 bases, with 10 bases between the two germline ends. This CDR3 region has 13 residues. The chain's CDR3 is CASSFATGTEAFF. The CDR3 region has the DNA TGTGCCAGCAGTTTTGCAACGGGGACTGAAGCTTTCTTT.

This chain joins TRBV29-1 and TRBJ2-7; 11 bases align to TRBD1. Germline assignment: CDR1 SQVTM and CDR2 ANQGSEA. V dropped 0 bases and J dropped 1; count of bases not matched to a gene: 2. This CDR3 is built from 15 residues. This CDR3 reads CSVEDGTGGSYEQYF. CDR3 nucleotide sequence: TGCAGCGTTGAAGACGGGACAGGGGGGTCCTACGAGCAGTACTTC.